Shown below are 25 T cell receptor beta chains from a single sample sequenced in a study of T cells in Graves' hyperthyroidism and ophthalmopathy. TCR beta CDR3 sequences were amplified from RNA transcripts. An initial round of RT-PCR targeting the TCR CDR3 relied on the HTBI primer set. TCRdb re-called the multiplex PCR reads through MiXCR, storing one row per CDR3 protein. The sample includes approximately 48,000 distinct CDR3 sequences, roughly 50% of them seen just once. The sequenced material came from peripheral blood or thyroid tissue (not recorded which). These receptors originate from a woman aged 45-59 years with Graves' hyperthyroidism.

CDR3 coding DNA: TGTGCCAGCCGGGACAGGGAGGGCCAGCCCCAGCATTTT. It encodes CASRDREGQPQHF. This rearrangement joins TRBV2 to TRBJ1-5; 9 bases agree with TRBD1. The CDR3 spans 13 residues. J was trimmed by 7 bases and V by 8 bases; bases with no gene match: 6. CDR1 SNHLY and CDR2 FYNNEI come from the germline V gene.

The chain recombines TRBV7-9 with TRBJ1-6; no reliable D call. The germline V gene encodes CDR1 SEHNR and CDR2 FQNEAQ (reference sequence). Between the trimmed V and J ends, which lost 4 bases and 9 bases, there was a span of 19 bases. CDR3 size: 16 residues. CDR3 DNA sequence: TGTGCCAGCAGCTCCCGCCCCGGACCCTTGGGTTCACCCCTCCACTTT. Translating gives CASSSRPGPLGSPLHF.

With regard to this clonotype: At one boundary the junction diverges from the germline segment, which might be a read error. The chain links TRBV7-3 to TRBJ2-2; D is perhaps TRBD2 (5 bases). Germline CDR1 and CDR2: SGHTA and FQGTGA. The CDR3 is made up of 14 amino acids. The CDR3 DNA reads TGTGCCAGCAGCTTAAACTATATTACCGGGGAGCCGTTCTTT. Encoded protein: CASSLNYITGEPFF. The complete variable domain, with remaining parts taken from reference TRBV7-3 and TRBJ2-2, reads GAGVSQTPSNKVTEKGKYVELRCDPISGHTALYWYRQSLGQGPEFLIYFQGTGAADDSGLPNDRFFAVRPEGSVSTLKIQRTERGDSAVYLCASSLNYITGEPFFGEGSRLTVL.

This clonotype was seen many times. V is TRBV20-1 and J is TRBJ2-6; no reliable D call. This CDR3 has 16 residues. Germline lookup yields CDR1 DFQATT and CDR2 SNEGSKA (reference sequence). Deletions cut 3 bases from V and 0 bases from J, with 12 bases between. This chain's CDR3 is CSASGISDSGANVLTF. CDR3 DNA: TGCAGTGCTAGCGGCATATCAGACTCTGGGGCCAACGTCCTGACTTTC.

The chain uses TRBV10-2 and TRBJ1-5; 10 nucleotides agree with TRBD1. J was trimmed by 14 bases and V by 5 bases; bases with no gene match: 15. Germline CDR1 reads WSHSY; CDR2 reads SAAADI. This CDR3 region has 15 residues. The CDR3 nucleotides are TGCGCCAGCAGTACACCGGGACAGGGGAGATACTACGAGCATTTT. Its translation is CASSTPGQGRYYEHF.

In nucleotides, the CDR3 is TGTGCCAGCGGGCGGGACAGGGTACGATCCTACGAGCAGTACTTC. It codes for CASGRDRVRSYEQYF. The rearrangement links TRBV5-5 to TRBJ2-7; the match to TRBD1 covers 9 bases. The CDR3 covers 15 residues. J gave up 1 base and V 7 bases, and 9 bases lay outside the gene matches. Germline V CDR1 and CDR2: SGHKS, YYEKEE (reference sequence).

By share, this clonotype ranks as medium-sized. V gene TRBV5-4 combines with J gene TRBJ1-2; 8 nucleotides align to TRBD1. Germline V CDR1 and CDR2: SGHNT, YYREEE (reference sequence). This CDR3 has 14 amino acids. V gave up 6 bases and J gave up 3 bases; unmatched junction bases: 7. The CDR3 sequence is CASTPTGAHYGYTF. The CDR3 DNA is TGTGCCAGCACACCGACAGGGGCCCACTATGGCTACACCTTC.

The chain combines TRBV29-1 with TRBJ2-7; D might be TRBD1 (6 bases). Germline values: CDR1 SQVTM, CDR2 ANQGSEA. This CDR3 spans 11 amino acids. Trimming stripped 6 bases from V and 2 bases from J, with 8 bases between. CDR3 nucleotide sequence: TGCAGCGTGGGGGCCACCTACGAGCAGTACTTC. Its translation is CSVGATYEQYF.

Worth noting for this clonotype: A much more abundant neighbour one base away suggests this may be a read error. The conserved phenylalanine or tryptophan normally closing the CDR3 is absent here, so this likely arose from a read error. The gene calls are TRBV4-1 and TRBJ2-3; the D is unclear. The CDR3 spans 13 residues. Germline V gives CDR1 MGHRA, CDR2 YSYEKL. The V and J ends lost 0 bases and 6 bases respectively, with 7 bases between them. CDR3 nucleotides: TGCGCCAGCAGCCAAGAGCTAGTGGATACGCAGTATGTT. Protein: CASSQELVDTQYV.

This clonotype was found many times. The chain couples TRBV19 to TRBJ2-5; D is possibly TRBD1 (6 bases). Trimming removed 9 bases from V and 9 bases from J, with 32 bases in between. Germline lookup yields CDR1 LNHDA and CDR2 SQIVND (reference sequence). CDR3 length: 17 amino acids. CDR3 in amino acids: CASSRKTGRGALGAQYF. CDR3 bases: TGTGCCAGCTCCCGAAAGACAGGACGTGGTGCGCTGGGGGCCCAGTACTTC.

This clonotype was counted at least ten times. This rearrangement joins TRBV6-5 to TRBJ1-5; D call uncertain. Trimming pared 0 bases from V and 5 bases from J, leaving 5 bases between. CDR1 is MNHEY and CDR2 is SVGAGI in the germline V gene. This CDR3 is 13 amino acids long. CDR3 in DNA: TGTGCCAGCAGTTACTCCCGTTATCAGCCCCAGCATTTT. Translation gives CASSYSRYQPQHF.

The gene calls are TRBV11-2 and TRBJ1-1; no clear D. From germline, CDR1 is SGHAT and CDR2 FQNNGV. V shed 2 bases and J shed 0 bases, with 13 bases lying between them. The CDR3 loop spans 16 amino acids. CDR3 bases: TGTGCCAGCAGCTTATGGTGGGGTCCCATGAACACTGAAGCTTTCTTT. Protein sequence: CASSLWWGPMNTEAFF.

The chain has TRBV11-2 and TRBJ2-5; the D gene is possibly TRBD2 (6 bases). Trimming took off 1 base at V and 9 bases at J, with 12 bases between the two ends. CDR1 SGHAT and CDR2 FQNNGV come from the germline V gene. The CDR3 sequence is 13 residues long. The CDR3 bases are TGTGCCAGCAGCTTAGGGAGGGGCGAGGCCCAGTACTTC. It specifies CASSLGRGEAQYF.

This clonotype occurred many times. The chain employs TRBV7-2 and TRBJ2-3; 8 bases map to TRBD2. Per germline, CDR1 SGHTA and CDR2 FQGNSA. V lost 1 base to trimming and J lost 2 bases; unmatched junction nucleotides: 2. There are 15 residues in the CDR3. This CDR3 reads CASSLEAGDTDTQYF. CDR3 nucleotide sequence: TGTGCCAGCAGCTTAGAAGCGGGAGACACAGATACGCAGTATTTT.

This clonotype was observed many times. The rearrangement uses TRBV20-1 and TRBJ2-7; 9 positions match TRBD2. This CDR3 spans 14 amino acids. J was trimmed by 1 base and V by 6 bases; bases with no gene match: 7. Per the germline V gene, CDR1 is DFQATT and CDR2 is SNEGSKA (reference sequence). The CDR3 reads CSARPLAGSYEQYF. In DNA, the CDR3 is TGCAGTGCCAGGCCACTAGCGGGTTCCTACGAGCAGTACTTC.

This clonotype showed up many times. The DNA for the CDR3 is TGTGCCAGCACGGGGGGTGCGGAGACCCAGTACTTC. This sequence encodes CASTGGAETQYF. The chain has TRBV6-5 and TRBJ2-5, with 7 positions matching TRBD2. Germline V CDR1 and CDR2: MNHEY, SVGAGI. The length of the CDR3 is 12 residues. With V trimmed by 7 bases and J by 5 bases, 4 bases remained unmatched.

The chain couples TRBV30 to TRBJ1-3, with D maybe TRBD1 (6 bases). The CDR3 spans 16 residues. Germline assignment: CDR1 GTSNPN and CDR2 SVGIG (reference sequence). V was shortened by 1 base and J by 2 bases, with 15 bases between the two germline ends. CDR3 coding DNA: TGTGCCTGGAGTGGCGCCCTCAGGGGAACTGGAAACACCATATATTTT. It specifies CAWSGALRGTGNTIYF.

The J gene is TRBJ2-7, the V gene TRBV7-6; 7 bases agree with TRBD2. This CDR3 is built from 14 residues. CDR1 and CDR2 (germline): SGHVS, FNYEAQ. V lost 5 bases and J lost 4; bases outside the gene matches: 8. CDR3 sequence reads: CASSGASGLYEQYF. DNA for the CDR3: TGTGCCAGCAGCGGGGCTAGCGGACTTTACGAGCAGTACTTC.

This clonotype appeared many times. The chain recombines TRBV5-5 with TRBJ1-1; no firm D call. The CDR3 contains 16 residues. Germline CDR1 SGHKS, CDR2 YYEKEE (reference sequence). V lost 4 bases, J lost 4 bases, and 20 bases lay in between. The CDR3: CASSLFRARAGTEAFF. CDR3 nucleotides: TGTGCCAGCAGCCTTTTCCGCGCCCGGGCGGGCACTGAAGCTTTCTTT.

This clonotype was seen repeatedly, ten times or more. V and J are TRBV19 and TRBJ2-2; D gene ambiguous. The CDR3 has 15 amino acids. Germline CDR1 reads LNHDA; CDR2 reads SQIVND (reference sequence). V was shortened by 3 bases and J by 2 bases, with 10 bases between the two germline ends. The CDR3 bases are TGTGCCAGTAGTATCGGTCGGCCTAACACCGGGGAGCTGTTTTTT. Protein product: CASSIGRPNTGELFF.

This clonotype was recorded many times. This chain connects TRBV7-3 to TRBJ1-2, with D uncertain. The CDR3 extends over 13 amino acids. CDR1 is SGHTA, CDR2 FQGTGA, per germline. Deletions cut 5 bases from V and 4 bases from J, with 11 bases between. This CDR3 reads CASSPDGIYGYTF. In DNA form, the CDR3 reads TGTGCCAGCAGCCCAGACGGGATCTATGGCTACACCTTC.

A remark on this clonotype: As the CDR3 is not closed by the conserved phenylalanine or tryptophan, this likely results from a read error. The chain joins TRBV7-2 to TRBJ2-6, with D perhaps being TRBD1 or TRBD2 (7 bases each). Germline assignment: CDR1 SGHTA and CDR2 FQGNSA. CDR3 length equals 16 residues. The CDR3 DNA follows: TGCGCCAGCAGGGGGGGGGGGGGACTTGGGGCCAACGTCCTGACTTCC. Its protein product is CASRGGGGLGANVLTS.

Notes on this clonotype: Given the absence of the conserved phenylalanine or tryptophan at the CDR3 end, a read error is likely. The limits of the CDR3 on the DNA are not certain, so only TCRdb's listed CDR3 is given. This chain links TRBV11-2 with TRBJ2-7. The CDR3 totals 13 residues, both ends included. Germline V lookup: CDR1 SGHAT, CDR2 FQNNGV. The CDR3 is CASSLAGAYERYL.

This clonotype was found once. The V call is TRBV24-1, the J call TRBJ1-5; 11 bases line up with TRBD1. V trimming: 3 bases; J trimming: 6 bases; junction bases outside the gene matches: 9. This CDR3 is built from 17 residues. CDR1 and CDR2 (germline): KGHDR, SFDVKD. The CDR3 DNA reads TGTGCCACCAGTGATCCTCCGGGACAGGGGGTGATTCAGCCCCAGCATTTT. Translated, it gives CATSDPPGQGVIQPQHF.

Many counts were recorded for this clonotype. The CDR3 reads CASGPTAQETQYF. The CDR3 coding sequence is TGTGCCAGCGGGCCGACAGCACAAGAGACCCAGTACTTC. V usage is TRBV6-6 and J usage is TRBJ2-5; possibly TRBD1 for D (5 bases). Deletions cut 8 bases from V and 2 bases from J, with 12 bases between. The CDR3 length is 13 residues. Germline V gene sequence: CDR1 MNHNY, CDR2 SVGAGI (reference sequence).